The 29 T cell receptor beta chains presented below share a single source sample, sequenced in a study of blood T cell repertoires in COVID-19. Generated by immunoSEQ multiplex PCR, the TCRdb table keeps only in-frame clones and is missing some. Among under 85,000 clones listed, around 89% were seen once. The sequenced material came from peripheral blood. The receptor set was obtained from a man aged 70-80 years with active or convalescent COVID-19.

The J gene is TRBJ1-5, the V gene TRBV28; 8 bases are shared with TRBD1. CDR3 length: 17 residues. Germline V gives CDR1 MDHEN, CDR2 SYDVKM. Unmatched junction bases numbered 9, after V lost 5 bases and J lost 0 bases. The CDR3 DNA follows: TGTGCCAGCAGTCCCAGACAGGGGTCCGTTAGCAATCAGCCCCAGCATTTT. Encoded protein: CASSPRQGSVSNQPQHF. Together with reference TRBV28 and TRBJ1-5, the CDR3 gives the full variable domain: DVKVTQSSRYLVKRTGEKVFLECVQDMDHENMFWYRQDPGLGLRLIYFSYDVKMKEKGDIPEGYSVSREKKERFSLILESASTNQTSMYLCASSPRQGSVSNQPQHFGDGTRLSIL.

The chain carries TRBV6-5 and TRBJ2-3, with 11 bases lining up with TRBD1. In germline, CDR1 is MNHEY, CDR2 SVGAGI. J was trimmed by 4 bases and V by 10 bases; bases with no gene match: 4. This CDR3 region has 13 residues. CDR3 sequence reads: CATRTGGADTQYF. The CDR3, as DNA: TGTGCCACCCGGACAGGGGGCGCAGATACGCAGTATTTT.

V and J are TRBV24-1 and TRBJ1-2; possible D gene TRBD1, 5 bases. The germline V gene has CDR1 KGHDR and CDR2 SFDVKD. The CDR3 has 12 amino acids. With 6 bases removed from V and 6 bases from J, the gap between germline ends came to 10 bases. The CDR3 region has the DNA TGTGCCACCAGTACGCAGGGTAATGGCTACACCTTC. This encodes CATSTQGNGYTF.

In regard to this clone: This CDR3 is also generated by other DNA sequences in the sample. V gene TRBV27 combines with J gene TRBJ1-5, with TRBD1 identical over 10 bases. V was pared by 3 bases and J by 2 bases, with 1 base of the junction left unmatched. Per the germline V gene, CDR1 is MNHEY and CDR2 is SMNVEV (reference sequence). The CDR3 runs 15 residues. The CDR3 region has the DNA TGTGCCAGCAGTTTTGGACAGGGGGGCAATCAGCCCCAGCATTTT. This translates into CASSFGQGGNQPQHF.

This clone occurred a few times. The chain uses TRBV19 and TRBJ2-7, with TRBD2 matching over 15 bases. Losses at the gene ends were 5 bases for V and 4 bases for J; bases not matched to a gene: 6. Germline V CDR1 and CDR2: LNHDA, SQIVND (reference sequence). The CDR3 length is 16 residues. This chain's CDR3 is CASSPPGLAGGYEQYF. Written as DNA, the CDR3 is TGTGCCAGTAGTCCGCCGGGACTAGCGGGAGGTTACGAGCAGTACTTC. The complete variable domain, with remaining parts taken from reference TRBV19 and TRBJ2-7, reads DGGITQSPKYLFRKEGQNVTLSCEQNLNHDAMYWYRQDPGQGLRLIYYSQIVNDFQKGDIAEGYSVSREKKESFPLTVTSAQKNPTAFYLCASSPPGLAGGYEQYFGPGTRLTVT.

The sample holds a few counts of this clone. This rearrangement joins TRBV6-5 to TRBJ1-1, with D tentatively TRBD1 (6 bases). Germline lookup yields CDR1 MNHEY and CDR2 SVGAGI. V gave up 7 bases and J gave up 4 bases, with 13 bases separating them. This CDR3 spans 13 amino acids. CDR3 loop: CASIPGGPTEAFF. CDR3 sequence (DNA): TGTGCCAGCATCCCGGGGGGGCCCACTGAAGCTTTCTTT.

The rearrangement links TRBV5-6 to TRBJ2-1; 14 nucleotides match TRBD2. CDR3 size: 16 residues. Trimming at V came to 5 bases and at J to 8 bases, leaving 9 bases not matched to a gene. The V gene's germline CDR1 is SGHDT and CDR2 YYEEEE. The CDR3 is CASSMNLGLAGDEQFF. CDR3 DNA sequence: TGTGCCAGCAGTATGAACTTGGGACTAGCGGGAGATGAGCAGTTCTTC.

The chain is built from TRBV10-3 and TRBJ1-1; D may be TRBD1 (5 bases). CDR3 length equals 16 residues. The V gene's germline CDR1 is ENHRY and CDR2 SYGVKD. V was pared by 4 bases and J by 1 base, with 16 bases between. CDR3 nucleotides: TGTGCCATCAGTGGCGGCGGGAGTACAGGGAACACTGAAGCTTTCTTT. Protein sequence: CAISGGGSTGNTEAFF.

Here the CDR3 DNA reads TGTGCCAGCAGCCCCGGGACTAGCGGGTACAATGAGCAGTTCTTC. Its protein is CASSPGTSGYNEQFF. The chain links TRBV11-2 to TRBJ2-1; 12 bases map to TRBD2. Per germline, CDR1 SGHAT and CDR2 FQNNGV. V dropped 5 bases and J dropped 4; count of bases not matched to a gene: 3. The CDR3 is made up of 15 amino acids.

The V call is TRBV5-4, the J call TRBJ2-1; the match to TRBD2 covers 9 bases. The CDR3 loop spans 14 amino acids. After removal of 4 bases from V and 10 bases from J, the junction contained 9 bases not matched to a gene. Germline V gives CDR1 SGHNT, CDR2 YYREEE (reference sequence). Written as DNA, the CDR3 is TGTGCCAGCAGCCTCAGACTAGCGGTGAGGGAGCAGTTCTTC. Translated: CASSLRLAVREQFF.

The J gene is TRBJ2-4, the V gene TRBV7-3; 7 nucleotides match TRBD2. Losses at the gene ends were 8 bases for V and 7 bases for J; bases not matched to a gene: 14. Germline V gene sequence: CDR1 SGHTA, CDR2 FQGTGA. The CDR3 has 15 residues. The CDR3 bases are TGTGCCAGCTCATGGGAGCGGGAAGCACTCAACATTCAGTACTTC. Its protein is CASSWEREALNIQYF.

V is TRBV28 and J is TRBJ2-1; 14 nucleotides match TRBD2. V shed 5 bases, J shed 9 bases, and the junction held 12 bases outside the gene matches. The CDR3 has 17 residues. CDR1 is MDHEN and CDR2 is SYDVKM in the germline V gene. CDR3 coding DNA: TGTGCCAGCAGTCCATACGGGACTAGCGGGAGTATTGGTGAGCAGTTCTTC. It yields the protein CASSPYGTSGSIGEQFF.

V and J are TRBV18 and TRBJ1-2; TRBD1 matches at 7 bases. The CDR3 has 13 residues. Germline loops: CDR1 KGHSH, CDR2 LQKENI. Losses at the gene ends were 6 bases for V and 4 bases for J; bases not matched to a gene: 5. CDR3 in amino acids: CASSPDRSYGYTF. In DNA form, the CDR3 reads TGTGCCAGCTCCCCGGACAGGTCCTATGGCTACACCTTC.

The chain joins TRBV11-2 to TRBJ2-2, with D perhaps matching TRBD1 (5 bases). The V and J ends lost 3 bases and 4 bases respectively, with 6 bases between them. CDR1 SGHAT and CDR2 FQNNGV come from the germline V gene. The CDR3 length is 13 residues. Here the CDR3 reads CASSFRVTGELFF. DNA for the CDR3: TGTGCCAGCAGCTTCAGGGTCACCGGGGAGCTGTTTTTT.

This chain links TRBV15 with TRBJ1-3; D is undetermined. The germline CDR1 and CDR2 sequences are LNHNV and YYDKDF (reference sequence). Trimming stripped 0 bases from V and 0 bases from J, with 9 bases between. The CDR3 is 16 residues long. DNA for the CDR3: TGTGCCACCAGCAGAGATCCGTCCGGCTCTGGAAACACCATATATTTT. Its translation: CATSRDPSGSGNTIYF.

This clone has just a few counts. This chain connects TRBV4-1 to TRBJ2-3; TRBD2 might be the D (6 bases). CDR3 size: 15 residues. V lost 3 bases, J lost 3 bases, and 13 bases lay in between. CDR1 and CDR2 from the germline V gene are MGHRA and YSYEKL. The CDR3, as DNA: TGCGCCAGCAGCCAGCTGGGACTCCAGACAGATACGCAGTATTTT. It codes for CASSQLGLQTDTQYF.

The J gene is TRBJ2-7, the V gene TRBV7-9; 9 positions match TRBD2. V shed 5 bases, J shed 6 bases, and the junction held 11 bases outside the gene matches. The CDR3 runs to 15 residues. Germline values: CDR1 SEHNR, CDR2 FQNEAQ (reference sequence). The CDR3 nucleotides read TGTGCCAGCAGCCCCAATGTAGCGGGAGTAGGCGAGCAGTACTTC. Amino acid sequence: CASSPNVAGVGEQYF.

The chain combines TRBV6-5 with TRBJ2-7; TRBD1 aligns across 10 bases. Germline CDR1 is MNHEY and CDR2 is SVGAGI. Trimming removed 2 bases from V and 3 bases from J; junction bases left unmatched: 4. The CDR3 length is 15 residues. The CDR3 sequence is CASSYGDRGNYEQYF. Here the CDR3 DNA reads TGTGCCAGCAGTTACGGGGACAGGGGAAACTACGAGCAGTACTTC.

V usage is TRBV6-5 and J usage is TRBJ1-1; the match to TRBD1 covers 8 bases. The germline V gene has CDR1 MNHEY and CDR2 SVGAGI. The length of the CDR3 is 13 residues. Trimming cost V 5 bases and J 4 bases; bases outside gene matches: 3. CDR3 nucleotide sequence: TGTGCCAGCAGTCAACAGGGGGGCACTGAAGCTTTCTTT. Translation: CASSQQGGTEAFF.

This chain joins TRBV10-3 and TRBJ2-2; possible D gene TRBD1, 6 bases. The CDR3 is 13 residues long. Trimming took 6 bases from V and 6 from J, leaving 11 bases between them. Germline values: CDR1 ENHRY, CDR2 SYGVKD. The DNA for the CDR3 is TGTGCCATCAGGGGCACAGGGCCCGGGGAGCTGTTTTTT. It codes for CAIRGTGPGELFF.

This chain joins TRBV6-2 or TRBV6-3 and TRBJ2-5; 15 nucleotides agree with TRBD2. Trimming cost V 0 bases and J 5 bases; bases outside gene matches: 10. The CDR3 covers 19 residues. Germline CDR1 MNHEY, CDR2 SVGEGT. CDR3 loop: CASSYSPGLAGGRRETQYF. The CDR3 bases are TGTGCCAGCAGTTACTCCCCGGGACTAGCGGGAGGCCGAAGGGAGACCCAGTACTTC.

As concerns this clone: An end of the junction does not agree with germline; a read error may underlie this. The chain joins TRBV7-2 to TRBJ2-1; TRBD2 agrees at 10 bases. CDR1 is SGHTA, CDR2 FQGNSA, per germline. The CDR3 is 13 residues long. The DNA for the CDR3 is TGTGCCAGCAGCCTAGCGGGAGTCAATGAGCAGTTCTTC. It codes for CASSLAGVNEQFF.

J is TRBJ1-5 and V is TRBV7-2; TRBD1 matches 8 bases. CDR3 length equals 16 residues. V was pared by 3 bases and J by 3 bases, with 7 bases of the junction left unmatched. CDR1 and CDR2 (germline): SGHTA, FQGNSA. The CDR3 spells CASSFGTGHLNQPQHF. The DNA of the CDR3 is TGTGCCAGCAGCTTCGGGACAGGACATCTCAATCAGCCCCAGCATTTT.

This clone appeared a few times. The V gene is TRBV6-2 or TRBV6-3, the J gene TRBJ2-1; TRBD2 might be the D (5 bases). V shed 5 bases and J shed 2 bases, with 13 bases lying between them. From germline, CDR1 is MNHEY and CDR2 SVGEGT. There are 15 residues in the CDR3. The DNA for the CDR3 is TGTGCCAGCAGTCCCCGACTAATGACCTACAATGAGCAGTTCTTC. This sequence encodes CASSPRLMTYNEQFF.

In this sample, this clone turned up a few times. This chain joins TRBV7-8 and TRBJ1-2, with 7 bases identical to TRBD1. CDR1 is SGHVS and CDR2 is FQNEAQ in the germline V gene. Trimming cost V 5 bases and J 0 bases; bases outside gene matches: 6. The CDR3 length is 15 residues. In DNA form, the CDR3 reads TGTGCCAGCAGCGGCTACAGGGGAGCTAACTATGGCTACACCTTC. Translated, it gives CASSGYRGANYGYTF.

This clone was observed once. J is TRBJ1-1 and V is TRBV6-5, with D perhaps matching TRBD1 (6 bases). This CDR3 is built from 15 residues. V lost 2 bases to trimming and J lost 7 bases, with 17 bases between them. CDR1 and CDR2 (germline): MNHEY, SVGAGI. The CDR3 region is CASSYTTTGRDEAFF. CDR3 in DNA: TGTGCCAGCAGTTACACGACGACAGGTCGGGATGAAGCTTTCTTT.

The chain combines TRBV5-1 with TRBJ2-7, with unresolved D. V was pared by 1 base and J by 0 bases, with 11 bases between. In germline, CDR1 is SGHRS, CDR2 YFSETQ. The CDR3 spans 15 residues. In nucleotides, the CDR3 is TGCGCCAGCAGCTTGATTCCAGGAATCTCCTACGAGCAGTACTTC. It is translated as CASSLIPGISYEQYF.

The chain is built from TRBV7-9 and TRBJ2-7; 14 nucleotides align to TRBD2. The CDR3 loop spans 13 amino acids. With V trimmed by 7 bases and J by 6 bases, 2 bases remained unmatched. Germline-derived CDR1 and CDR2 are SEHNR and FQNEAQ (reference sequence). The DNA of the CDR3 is TGTGCCAGCACGGGACTAGCGGGAGTCGAGCAGTACTTC. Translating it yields CASTGLAGVEQYF.

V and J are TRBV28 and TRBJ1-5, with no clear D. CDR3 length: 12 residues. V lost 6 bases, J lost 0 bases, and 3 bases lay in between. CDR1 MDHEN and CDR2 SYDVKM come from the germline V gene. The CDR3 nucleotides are TGTGCCAGCAGATATAGCAATCAGCCCCAGCATTTT. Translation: CASRYSNQPQHF. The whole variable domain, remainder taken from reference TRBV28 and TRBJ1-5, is DVKVTQSSRYLVKRTGEKVFLECVQDMDHENMFWYRQDPGLGLRLIYFSYDVKMKEKGDIPEGYSVSREKKERFSLILESASTNQTSMYLCASRYSNQPQHFGDGTRLSIL.